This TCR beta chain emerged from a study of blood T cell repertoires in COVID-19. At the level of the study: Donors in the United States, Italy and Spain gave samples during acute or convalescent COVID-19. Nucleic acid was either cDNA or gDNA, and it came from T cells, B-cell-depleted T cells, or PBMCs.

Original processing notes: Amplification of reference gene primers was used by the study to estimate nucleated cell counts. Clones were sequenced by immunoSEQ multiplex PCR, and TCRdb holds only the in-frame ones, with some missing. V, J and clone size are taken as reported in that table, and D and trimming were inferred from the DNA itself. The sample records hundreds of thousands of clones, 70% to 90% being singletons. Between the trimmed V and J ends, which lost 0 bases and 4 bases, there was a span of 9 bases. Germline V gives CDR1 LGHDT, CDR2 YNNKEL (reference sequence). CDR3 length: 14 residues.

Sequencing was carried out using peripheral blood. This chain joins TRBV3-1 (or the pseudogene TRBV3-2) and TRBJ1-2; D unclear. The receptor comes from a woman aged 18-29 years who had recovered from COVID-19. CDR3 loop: CASSQELRSYGYTF. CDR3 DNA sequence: TGTGCCAGCAGCCAAGAACTGCGTTCCTATGGCTACACCTTC.